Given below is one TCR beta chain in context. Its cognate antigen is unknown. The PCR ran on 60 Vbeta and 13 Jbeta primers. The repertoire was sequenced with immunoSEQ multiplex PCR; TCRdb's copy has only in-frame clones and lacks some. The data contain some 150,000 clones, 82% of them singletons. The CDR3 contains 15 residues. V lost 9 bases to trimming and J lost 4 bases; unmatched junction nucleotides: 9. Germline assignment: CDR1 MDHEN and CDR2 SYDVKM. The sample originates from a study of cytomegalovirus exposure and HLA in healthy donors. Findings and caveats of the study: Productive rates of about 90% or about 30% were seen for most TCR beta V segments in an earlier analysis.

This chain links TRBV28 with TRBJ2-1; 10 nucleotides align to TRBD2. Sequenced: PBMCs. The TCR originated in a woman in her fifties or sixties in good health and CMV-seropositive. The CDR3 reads CASTLGTSAYNEQFF. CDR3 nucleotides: TGTGCCAGTACTTTAGGGACTAGCGCATACAATGAGCAGTTCTTC.